Below, 15 T cell receptor beta chains from the same sample are listed, as sequenced in a study of CD8 T cells in Susac syndrome. cDNA came from 0.5 to 1 ug RNA primed by random hexamers. Each CDR3 protein gets one entry after TCRdb re-called the immunoSEQ multiplex PCR reads with MiXCR. Seen here are 150,000 or so distinct CDR3 sequences, 95% to 97% observed once, and the top ten hold about 0.12%. The specimen sequenced was CD4+ T cells from PBMCs. Receptor source: a human donor with Susac syndrome.

J is TRBJ1-1 and V is TRBV28; 7 bases agree with TRBD1. CDR1 is MDHEN, CDR2 SYDVKM, per germline. With 6 bases clipped from V and 2 bases from J, the junction kept 6 bases outside the gene matches. The CDR3 loop spans 14 amino acids. The CDR3 DNA is TGTGCCAGCAGAGAGGGACAGAAAAACACTGAAGCTTTCTTT. Translation: CASREGQKNTEAFF.

This clonotype appeared a single time. The chain is built from TRBV7-9 and TRBJ2-3, with 9 nucleotides matching TRBD2. J gave up 0 bases and V 1 base, and 8 bases lay outside the gene matches. The CDR3 loop spans 18 amino acids. The germline V gene has CDR1 SEHNR and CDR2 FQNEAQ (reference sequence). CDR3 sequence (DNA): TGTGCCAGCAGCTTAGATCGCGGGAGGGCCGGCAGCACAGATACGCAGTATTTT. Protein: CASSLDRGRAGSTDTQYF.

The V gene is TRBV15, the J gene TRBJ2-1, with D possibly TRBD1 on 5 matching bases. Per germline, CDR1 LNHNV and CDR2 YYDKDF (reference sequence). CDR3 length: 18 amino acids. The V and J ends lost 0 bases and 4 bases respectively, with 19 bases between them. In nucleotides, the CDR3 is TGTGCCACCAGCAGAGATCGCCCAGGGTGGCTCAGTTACAATGAGCAGTTCTTC. Translation: CATSRDRPGWLSYNEQFF.

The V gene is TRBV5-1, the J gene TRBJ2-1; 7 bases map to TRBD2. Germline CDR1 SGHRS, CDR2 YFSETQ. The V and J ends lost 0 bases and 3 bases, in that order; junction bases with no gene match: 9. This CDR3 contains 17 residues. CDR3 sequence (DNA): TGCGCCAGCAGCTTGGGCCCCCCGGGAGGTTACTACAATGAGCAGTTCTTC. This gives the protein CASSLGPPGGYYNEQFF.

V usage is TRBV20-1 and J usage is TRBJ2-7; TRBD2 matches at 7 bases. Trimming at V came to 6 bases and at J to 2 bases, leaving 7 bases not matched to a gene. The CDR3 is 13 amino acids. Per the germline V gene, CDR1 is DFQATT and CDR2 is SNEGSKA (reference sequence). In DNA form, the CDR3 reads TGCAGTGCCCTGGGCGGGAGCGCCTACGAGCAGTACTTC. Translation: CSALGGSAYEQYF.

The chain links TRBV29-1 to TRBJ2-7; D unclear. The germline V and J ends were trimmed by 2 bases and 3 bases, with 14 bases remaining between them. The CDR3 is 14 residues long. Germline V gene lookup returns CDR1 SQVTM and CDR2 ANQGSEA. The chain's CDR3 is CSVESTSTGYEQYF. DNA for the CDR3: TGCAGCGTTGAATCGACATCCACCGGCTACGAGCAGTACTTC.

The chain carries TRBV28 and TRBJ1-2, with D possibly being TRBD1 (6 bases). V lost 2 bases and J 1 base, leaving 11 bases between the germline ends. CDR1 is MDHEN, CDR2 SYDVKM, per germline. The CDR3 contains 15 residues. In DNA, the CDR3 is TGTGCCAGCAGTTTAGCAGGGGCGTATAACTATGGCTACACCTTC. This codes for CASSLAGAYNYGYTF.

This CDR3 is CASSVVDPSSYEQYF. Here the CDR3 DNA reads TGTGCCAGCAGCGTAGTTGACCCTAGCTCCTACGAGCAGTACTTC. This chain joins TRBV9 and TRBJ2-7; D is uncertain. This CDR3 comprises 15 residues. Germline values: CDR1 SGDLS, CDR2 YYNGEE. Trimming pared 0 bases from V and 0 bases from J, leaving 10 bases between.

The CDR3 loop is CAWSRQGRGPETQYF. CDR3 nucleotides: TGTGCCTGGAGCCGTCAGGGCAGGGGGCCAGAGACCCAGTACTTC. The rearrangement uses TRBV30 and TRBJ2-5; 8 bases align to TRBD1. J gave up 4 bases and V 3 bases, and 10 bases lay outside the gene matches. The CDR3 totals 15 residues. Germline loops: CDR1 GTSNPN, CDR2 SVGIG (reference sequence).

The CDR3 DNA follows: TGTGCCAGCAGAAGTGGGGCGACGAATCAGCCCCAGCATTTT. This codes for CASRSGATNQPQHF. The chain carries TRBV7-2 and TRBJ1-5, with D maybe TRBD1 (5 bases). Germline CDR1 SGHTA, CDR2 FQGNSA. The CDR3 extends over 14 amino acids. V gave up 6 bases and J gave up 4 bases, with 13 bases separating them.

The genes are TRBV20-1 and TRBJ2-5, with D tentatively TRBD1 or TRBD2 (5 bases each). The germline CDR1 and CDR2 sequences are DFQATT and SNEGSKA (reference sequence). V gave up 0 bases and J gave up 4 bases, with 15 bases separating them. This CDR3 comprises 15 residues. The CDR3 region is CSARDSGRVTETQYF. The CDR3 DNA reads as TGCAGTGCTAGAGATTCAGGGCGGGTCACAGAGACCCAGTACTTC.

The CDR3 DNA reads as TGTGCCAGCAATTTCCCCTGGGGGTCCGGGGAGCTGTTTTTT. Encoded protein: CASNFPWGSGELFF. This chain links TRBV28 with TRBJ2-2; either TRBD1 or TRBD2 may fit D (5 bases each). The CDR3 has 14 amino acids. In germline, CDR1 is MDHEN, CDR2 SYDVKM. V lost 7 bases to trimming and J lost 6 bases, with 15 bases between them.

The V and J genes are TRBV6-2 or TRBV6-3 and TRBJ2-3; no clear D gene. The V gene's germline CDR1 is MNHEY and CDR2 SVGEGT. CDR3 length: 14 residues. Trimming shortened V by 4 bases and J by 5 bases, and 13 bases separated the two germline ends. The CDR3 protein is CASSSTLSGDTQYF. The CDR3 bases are TGTGCCAGCAGTTCGACCTTATCAGGAGATACGCAGTATTTT.

The chain links TRBV12-3 or TRBV12-4 to TRBJ1-6; weak D call: TRBD1 (6 bases). Trimming removed 3 bases from V and 2 bases from J, with 8 bases in between. CDR3 size: 15 residues. CDR3 in DNA: TGTGCCAGCAGTTTCAGGGGTACCTATAATTCACCCCTCCACTTT. Amino acids: CASSFRGTYNSPLHF.

In its sample, this clonotype was seen once. The V gene is TRBV4-3, the J gene TRBJ2-5; D perhaps matches TRBD1 (7 bases). CDR3 length equals 16 residues. The ends were cut back, 2 bases at V and 4 bases at J, with 17 bases in the middle. The germline V gene has CDR1 LGHNA and CDR2 YSLEER. The CDR3 sequence is CASSQRRGRGTETQYF. The CDR3 nucleotides read TGCGCCAGCAGCCAAAGGAGGGGGCGCGGCACAGAGACCCAGTACTTC.